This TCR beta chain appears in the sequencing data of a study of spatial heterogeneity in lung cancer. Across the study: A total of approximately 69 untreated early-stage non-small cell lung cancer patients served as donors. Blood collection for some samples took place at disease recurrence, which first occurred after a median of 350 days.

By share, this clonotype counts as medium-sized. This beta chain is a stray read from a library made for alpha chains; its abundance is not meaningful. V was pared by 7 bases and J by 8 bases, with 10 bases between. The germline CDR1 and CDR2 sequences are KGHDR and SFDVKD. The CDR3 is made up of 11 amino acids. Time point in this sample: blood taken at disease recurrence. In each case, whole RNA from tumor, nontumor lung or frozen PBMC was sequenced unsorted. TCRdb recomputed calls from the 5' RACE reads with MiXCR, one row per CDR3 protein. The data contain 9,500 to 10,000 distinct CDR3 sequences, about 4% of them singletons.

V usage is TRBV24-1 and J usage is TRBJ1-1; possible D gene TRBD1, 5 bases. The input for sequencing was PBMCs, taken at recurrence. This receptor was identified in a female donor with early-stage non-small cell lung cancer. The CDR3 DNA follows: TGTGCCACCAGGAGAGGGGAAGAAGCTTTCTTT. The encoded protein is CATRRGEEAFF.